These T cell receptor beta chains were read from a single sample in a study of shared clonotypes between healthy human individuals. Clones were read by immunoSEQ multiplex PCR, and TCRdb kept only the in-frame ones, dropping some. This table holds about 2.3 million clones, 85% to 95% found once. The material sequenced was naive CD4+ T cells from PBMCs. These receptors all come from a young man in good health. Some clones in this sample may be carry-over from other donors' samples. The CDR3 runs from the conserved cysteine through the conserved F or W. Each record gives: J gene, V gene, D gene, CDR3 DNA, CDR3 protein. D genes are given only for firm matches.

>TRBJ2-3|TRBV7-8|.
TGTGCCAGCAGCTTAAACATTATCGGACCCCTATCCCCCGATACGCAGTATTTT
CASSLNIIGPLSPDTQYF
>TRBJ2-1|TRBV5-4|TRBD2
TGTGCCAGCAGCTTGTCGGGACTACTAAGCTCCTACAATGAGCAGTTCTTC
CASSLSGLLSSYNEQFF
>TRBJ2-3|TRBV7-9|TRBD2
TGTGCCAGCAGCTTTGGGAGGGCCGGCACAGATACGCAGTATTTT
CASSFGRAGTDTQYF
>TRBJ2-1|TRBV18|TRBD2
TGTGCCAGCTCAACGGGACTAGCGGGAGCGGCGGATGAGCAGTTCTTC
CASSTGLAGAADEQFF
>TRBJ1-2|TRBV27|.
TGTGCCAGCAGTTTACAGACACCCCGATCGGGTGGCTACACCTTC
CASSLQTPRSGGYTF
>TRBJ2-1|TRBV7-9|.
TGTGCCAGCAGCTTAGCACAGGGTATCATCAATGAGCAGTTCTTC
CASSLAQGIINEQFF
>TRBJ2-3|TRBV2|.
TGTGCCAGCAGTGAAGGCGGCCAGCGTTCCACAGATACGCAGTATTTT
CASSEGGQRSTDTQYF
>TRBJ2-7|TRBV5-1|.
TGCGCCAGCAGCTTGTCCTGGCCGTACGAGCAGTACTTC
CASSLSWPYEQYF
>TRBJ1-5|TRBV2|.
TGTGCCAGCAACCCAGGAGGTAGCAATCAGCCCCAGCATTTT
CASNPGGSNQPQHF
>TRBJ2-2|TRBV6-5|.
TGTGCCAGCAGTTACTGGGGCGCGAACACCGGGGAGCTGTTTTTT
CASSYWGANTGELFF
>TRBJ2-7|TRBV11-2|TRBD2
TGTGCCAGCAGCTACGGGACTAGCGGCTACGAGCAGTACTTC
CASSYGTSGYEQYF
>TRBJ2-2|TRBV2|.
TGTGCCAGCAGTGAAATGGCGGGGGAGCTGTTTTTT
CASSEMAGELFF
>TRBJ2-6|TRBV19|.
TGTGCCAGTAGTTATGGCTGGGCCAACGTCCTGACTTTC
CASSYGWANVLTF